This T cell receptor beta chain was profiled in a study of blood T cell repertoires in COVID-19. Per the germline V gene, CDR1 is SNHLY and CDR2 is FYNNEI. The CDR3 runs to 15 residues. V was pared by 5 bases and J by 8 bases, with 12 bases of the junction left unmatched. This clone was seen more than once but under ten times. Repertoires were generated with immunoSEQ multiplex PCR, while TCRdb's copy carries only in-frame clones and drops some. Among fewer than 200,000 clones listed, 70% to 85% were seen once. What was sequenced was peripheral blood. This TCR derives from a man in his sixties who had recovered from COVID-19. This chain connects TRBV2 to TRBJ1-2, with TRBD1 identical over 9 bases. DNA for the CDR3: TGTGCCAGCAGTCCGCTCGGGACAGGGCAGAGAGGCTACACCTTC. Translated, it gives CASSPLGTGQRGYTF.